Listed below are T cell receptor beta chains from one sample, sequenced in a study of cytomegalovirus exposure and HLA in healthy donors. Clones were sequenced by immunoSEQ multiplex PCR, and TCRdb holds only the in-frame ones, with some missing. This table holds approximately 230,000 clones, roughly 90% found once. The sequenced sample was PBMCs. These receptors all come from a man aged 18-30 years in good health and CMV-seropositive. Each CDR3 is given with its conserved first and last residue. D genes are given only for firm matches. Clone size is stated in some rows and not others, as once, few, many or a class when expanded.

TRBJ1-2 | TRBV5-1 | 12 | . | . | CASKDSNYGYTF | TGCGCCAGCAAGGACAGTAACTATGGCTACACCTTC
TRBJ2-7 | TRBV28 | 12 | . | . | CASHTGSYEQYF | TGTGCCAGCCATACAGGGAGCTACGAGCAGTACTTC
TRBJ1-3 | TRBV5-6 | 15 | . | . | CASSLAPTSGNTIYF | TGTGCCAGCAGCTTGGCTCCGACCTCTGGAAACACCATATATTTT
TRBJ2-2 | TRBV6-5 | 16 | . | . | CASSYQSQLNTGELFF | TGTGCCAGCAGTTACCAATCGCAGTTGAACACCGGGGAGCTGTTTTTT
TRBJ2-5 | TRBV7-6 | 13 | . | . | CASSFGGSETQYF | TGTGCCAGCAGCTTTGGGGGATCGGAGACCCAGTACTTC
TRBJ1-4 | TRBV28 | 15 | . | . | CASRGVRNGGEKLFF | TGTGCCAGCAGAGGAGTCCGCAACGGGGGTGAAAAACTGTTTTTT
TRBJ2-6 | TRBV2 | 14 | . | . | CASSVVSGANVLTF | TGTGCCAGCAGTGTTGTCTCTGGGGCCAACGTCCTGACTTTC
TRBJ2-7 | TRBV27 | 13 | . | . | CASSWGIRAEQYF | TGTGCCAGCAGTTGGGGCATTCGGGCCGAGCAGTACTTC
TRBJ2-7 | TRBV28 | 14 | TRBD2 | . | CASSLLAGRYEQYF | TGTGCCAGCAGTTTGCTAGCGGGAAGGTACGAGCAGTACTTC
TRBJ2-1 | TRBV5-1 | 14 | TRBD1 | . | CASSLGQGLDEQFF | TGCGCCAGCAGCCTGGGACAGGGCTTGGATGAGCAGTTCTTC
TRBJ2-7 | TRBV7-6 | 14 | TRBD2 | . | CASSLGGVRGEQYF | TGTGCCAGCAGCTTGGGAGGGGTTAGGGGCGAGCAGTACTTC
TRBJ2-7 | TRBV9 | 15 | TRBD2 | . | CASSPGTSVSYEQYF | TGTGCCAGCAGCCCTGGGACTAGCGTTTCCTACGAGCAGTACTTC
TRBJ2-3 | TRBV9 | 15 | . | . | CASSVVLGNTDTQYF | TGTGCCAGCAGCGTAGTGCTCGGAAACACAGATACGCAGTATTTT
TRBJ1-2 | TRBV6-5 | 14 | TRBD1 | . | CASKRAGGNYGYTF | TGTGCCAGCAAAAGAGCAGGGGGAAACTATGGCTACACCTTC
TRBJ2-7 | TRBV27 | 14 | TRBD2 | . | CASSLGGTLSEQYF | TGTGCCAGCAGTTTGGGGGGGACCCTCTCCGAGCAGTACTTC
TRBJ1-1 | TRBV7-9 | 14 | TRBD1 | . | CASSLGLQGWEAFF | TGTGCCAGCAGCTTAGGCCTACAGGGGTGGGAAGCTTTCTTT
TRBJ2-7 | TRBV9 | 15 | TRBD2 | once | CASSVGGSGRDEQYF | TGTGCCAGCAGCGTAGGCGGTAGCGGGAGGGACGAGCAGTACTTC
TRBJ1-2 | TRBV29-1 | 17 | . | . | CSVSPARSRDRESGYTF | TGCAGCGTTTCCCCGGCCCGATCCCGAGACAGAGAATCTGGCTACACCTTC
TRBJ2-3 | TRBV7-2 | 13 | . | . | CASSQSRVDTQYF | TGTGCCAGCAGCCAATCCAGGGTCGATACGCAGTATTTT
TRBJ2-1 | TRBV30 | 15 | TRBD2 | . | CAWSVGTSGSNEQFF | TGTGCCTGGAGTGTAGGAACTAGCGGGAGCAATGAGCAGTTCTTC
TRBJ2-5 | TRBV2 | 14 | TRBD2 | . | CASSGLAGGETQYF | TGTGCCAGCAGTGGACTAGCGGGAGGTGAGACCCAGTACTTC
TRBJ1-3 | TRBV6-1 | 15 | . | . | CASSGTQDSGNTIYF | TGTGCCAGCAGTGGGACGCAAGACTCTGGAAACACCATATATTTT
TRBJ1-3 | TRBV6-5 | 15 | . | . | CASSYSGESGNTIYF | TGTGCCAGCAGTTACTCCGGGGAGTCTGGAAACACCATATATTTT
TRBJ1-2 | TRBV27 | 15 | TRBD1 | many | CASSPGDRESYGYTF | TGTGCCAGCAGTCCGGGGGACAGGGAGAGCTATGGCTACACCTTC
TRBJ1-2 | TRBV7-3 | 13 | . | . | CASAPDSNYGYTF | TGTGCCAGCGCCCCAGATTCTAACTATGGCTACACCTTC
TRBJ2-7 | TRBV2 | 15 | . | . | CASRLQTGASYEQYF | TGTGCCAGCAGGCTTCAAACGGGAGCCTCCTACGAGCAGTACTTC
TRBJ1-1 | TRBV11-1 | 14 | . | . | CASSLGRGIAEAFF | TGTGCCAGCAGCTTAGGCAGGGGAATAGCTGAAGCTTTCTTT
TRBJ2-3 | TRBV5-1 | 17 | TRBD2 | . | CASSSLGLAGATDTQYF | TGCGCCAGCAGCTCGTTAGGACTAGCGGGAGCGACAGATACGCAGTATTTT
TRBJ2-1 | TRBV1 | 16 | . | . | CTSSQDRHIGRNEQFF | TGCACCAGCAGCCAAGATCGCCACATCGGTCGCAATGAGCAGTTCTTC
TRBJ1-3 | TRBV7-9 | 14 | TRBD1 | once | CASSGTGLEGTIYF | TGTGCCAGCAGCGGGACAGGCCTAGAGGGCACCATATATTTT
TRBJ2-7 | TRBV28 | 13 | . | . | CASSFTASYEQYF | TGTGCCAGCAGTTTTACTGCGTCCTACGAGCAGTACTTC
TRBJ2-2 | TRBV6-4 | 15 | . | . | CASSAGAGETGELFF | TGTGCCAGCAGCGCGGGGGCGGGAGAGACCGGGGAGCTGTTTTTT
TRBJ2-7 | TRBV7-9 | 15 | TRBD1 | . | CASSLPTGGSYEQYF | TGTGCCAGCAGCTTACCGACAGGGGGTTCCTACGAGCAGTACTTC